Listed here are 21 T cell receptor beta chains from one sample, sequenced in a study of blood T cell repertoires in COVID-19. Data came from immunoSEQ multiplex PCR; TCRdb stores just in-frame clones and leaves some out. The sample comprises 50,000 to 75,000 clones, about 84% of which are singletons, and roughly 6.7% rests with the top ten. The specimen sequenced was peripheral blood. These receptors were taken from a man aged 55 to 70 with acute or convalescent COVID-19.

The V call is TRBV14, the J call TRBJ2-1, with a possible D match to TRBD1 (6 bases). Trimming took off 0 bases at V and 9 bases at J, with 12 bases between the two ends. This CDR3 has 14 residues. CDR1 is SGHDN and CDR2 is FVKESK in the germline V gene. The CDR3 DNA reads TGTGCCAGCAGCCAAGATCTAGGGGGTGGTGAGCAGTTCTTC. It encodes CASSQDLGGGEQFF. Together with reference TRBV14 and TRBJ2-1, the CDR3 gives the full variable domain: EAGVTQFPSHSVIEKGQTVTLRCDPISGHDNLYWYRRVMGKEIKFLLHFVKESKQDESGMPNNRFLAERTGGTYSTLKVQPAELEDSGVYFCASSQDLGGGEQFFGPGTRLTVL.

The rearrangement uses TRBV7-2 and TRBJ2-7; TRBD1 is a possible D gene (5 bases). V was trimmed by 5 bases and J by 4 bases, leaving 18 bases between them. This CDR3 has 15 amino acids. Germline V CDR1 and CDR2: SGHTA, FQGNSA. This CDR3 reads CASSPRESAGYEQYF. The CDR3 DNA is TGTGCCAGCAGCCCTAGGGAATCGGCAGGGTACGAGCAGTACTTC.

The rearrangement links TRBV7-3 to TRBJ1-2, with 8 nucleotides matching TRBD1. J was trimmed by 8 bases and V by 5 bases; bases with no gene match: 13. This CDR3 comprises 15 residues. Germline V CDR1 and CDR2: SGHTA, FQGTGA. The DNA for the CDR3 is TGTGCCAGCAGCCCTGCTGGGGACAGGTTTCCGGGCTACACCTTC. Protein: CASSPAGDRFPGYTF.

This clone has just a few counts. This chain uses TRBV25-1 with TRBJ1-5, with D maybe TRBD1 (6 bases). CDR3 length equals 18 residues. Germline assignment: CDR1 MGHDK and CDR2 SYGVNS. V lost 4 bases and J 0 bases, leaving 19 bases between the germline ends. The CDR3 DNA sequence: TGTGCCAGCAGTGCGACGGGGGGCCCTGATTATAGCAATCAGCCCCAGCATTTT. This encodes CASSATGGPDYSNQPQHF. The whole variable domain, remainder taken from reference TRBV25-1 and TRBJ1-5, is EADIYQTPRYLVIGTGKKITLECSQTMGHDKMYWYQQDPGMELHLIHYSYGVNSTEKGDLSSESTVSRIRTEHFPLTLESARPSHTSQYLCASSATGGPDYSNQPQHFGDGTRLSIL.

This clone was picked up one time. CDR3 bases: TGTGCCAGCAAGGCTTCAGGGGGGCGCGTGTGGGGCTACACCTTC. Translated: CASKASGGRVWGYTF. This chain connects TRBV5-8 to TRBJ1-2; TRBD1 matches at 7 bases. The germline gives CDR1 SGHTS, CDR2 YDEGEE. The junction had 16 bases not matched to a gene; V was cut back by 6 bases and J by 8 bases. This CDR3 spans 15 amino acids.

The J gene is TRBJ2-7, the V gene TRBV27; TRBD2 agrees at 10 bases. Germline-derived CDR1 and CDR2 are MNHEY and SMNVEV (reference sequence). Losses at the gene ends were 5 bases for V and 4 bases for J; bases not matched to a gene: 5. This CDR3 comprises 14 residues. The CDR3 DNA follows: TGTGCCAGCAGTGGGTTAGCGGGGGGATACGAGCAGTACTTC. It encodes CASSGLAGGYEQYF.

V gene TRBV6-1 combines with J gene TRBJ1-5; 8 bases fit TRBD1. The CDR3 sequence is 16 residues long. V lost 0 bases and J lost 6; bases outside the gene matches: 7. CDR1 and CDR2 (germline): MNHNS, SASEGT. CDR3 region: CASSEARDRRSQPQHF. In nucleotides, the CDR3 is TGTGCCAGCAGTGAAGCGCGGGACAGGAGGTCTCAGCCCCAGCATTTT.

This clone was detected a few times. The V call is TRBV9, the J call TRBJ1-6; D is undetermined. The CDR3 sequence is 15 residues long. CDR1 and CDR2 from the germline V gene are SGDLS and YYNGEE. V was shortened by 0 bases and J by 8 bases, with 12 bases between the two germline ends. CDR3 sequence (DNA): TGTGCCAGCAGCGTAGAAGATCGCCGGGATTCACCCCTCCACTTT. This codes for CASSVEDRRDSPLHF.

The CDR3 DNA sequence: TGTGCCACCAGTGATTTTCCGACTCAAGAGGCTTTCTTT. Translating it yields CATSDFPTQEAFF. The rearrangement links TRBV24-1 to TRBJ1-1; no definite D call. Trimming took off 1 base at V and 11 bases at J, with 13 bases between the two ends. This CDR3 region has 13 residues. Germline V CDR1 and CDR2: KGHDR, SFDVKD.

The gene calls are TRBV18 and TRBJ2-3; 15 nucleotides match TRBD2. CDR3 length equals 16 residues. The trim removed 3 bases at V and 6 bases at J, leaving 4 bases unmatched. Germline-derived CDR1 and CDR2 are KGHSH and LQKENI. CDR3 region: CASSPGTSGGTDTQYF. DNA of the CDR3: TGTGCCAGCTCACCCGGGACTAGCGGGGGGACGGATACGCAGTATTTT.

The chain links TRBV7-9 to TRBJ1-4; 10 positions match TRBD1. Germline-derived CDR1 and CDR2 are SEHNR and FQNEAQ (reference sequence). The CDR3 runs to 16 residues. V lost 5 bases to trimming and J lost 3 bases; unmatched junction nucleotides: 6. The CDR3 here is CASSPLGQGANEKLFF. The CDR3, as DNA: TGTGCCAGCAGCCCTCTTGGACAGGGGGCTAATGAAAAACTGTTTTTT.

The chain is built from TRBV6-5 and TRBJ2-7, with TRBD1 identical over 10 bases. Germline V gives CDR1 MNHEY, CDR2 SVGAGI. V lost 1 base and J lost 5; bases outside the gene matches: 5. CDR3 length: 15 residues. CDR3 DNA sequence: TGTGCCAGCAGTTACTTGACAGGGGGCAGGAACGAGCAGTACTTC. It specifies CASSYLTGGRNEQYF.

The genes are TRBV19 and TRBJ2-5; 11 bases line up with TRBD1. The CDR3 runs to 15 residues. Germline trimming cut 6 bases from V and 3 bases from J; bases unmatched to any gene: 6. Germline V gene data show CDR1 as LNHDA and CDR2 as SQIVND (reference sequence). The CDR3 region has the DNA TGTGCCAGTAGAACTCGGGACAGGGGGGAAGAGACCCAGTACTTC. It translates to CASRTRDRGEETQYF.

The DNA of the CDR3 is TGTGCCAGTAGTTCCCGGACAGAGGGGACGGAAAAACTGTTTTTT. It is translated as CASSSRTEGTEKLFF. The V and J genes are TRBV19 and TRBJ1-4, with TRBD1 as a possible D gene (6 bases). The V end was cut by 5 bases, the J end by 8 bases, with 18 bases between. CDR3 length: 15 residues. The germline gives CDR1 LNHDA, CDR2 SQIVND (reference sequence).

In its sample, this clone was seen once. CDR3 sequence (DNA): TGTGCCAGCAGCTTAGGGACAGGACCTAACTATGGCTACACCTTC. It codes for CASSLGTGPNYGYTF. The chain has TRBV7-3 and TRBJ1-2; 8 nucleotides line up with TRBD1. The trim removed 2 bases at V and 0 bases at J, leaving 2 bases unmatched. CDR3 length: 15 residues. The germline gives CDR1 SGHTA, CDR2 FQGTGA.

The rearrangement links TRBV9 to TRBJ2-3; D remains ambiguous. Between the trimmed V and J ends, which lost 2 bases and 3 bases, there was a span of 7 bases. This CDR3 contains 13 residues. Per the germline V gene, CDR1 is SGDLS and CDR2 is YYNGEE. The CDR3 nucleotides are TGTGCCAGCAGCGTCAGACTTACAGATACGCAGTATTTT. It yields the protein CASSVRLTDTQYF.

The chain combines TRBV4-2 with TRBJ2-3; no clear D gene. V was trimmed by 4 bases and J by 5 bases, leaving 16 bases between them. Germline CDR1 LGHNA, CDR2 YNFKEQ. The CDR3 has 15 amino acids. The CDR3 loop reads CASSLEPASGDTQYF. In DNA, the CDR3 is TGTGCCAGCAGCCTGGAGCCGGCGTCTGGAGATACGCAGTATTTT.

The chain uses TRBV7-2 and TRBJ1-4; TRBD1 is a possible D gene (5 bases). The V and J ends lost 1 base and 2 bases respectively, with 8 bases between them. The CDR3 covers 15 residues. Germline CDR1 is SGHTA and CDR2 is FQGNSA. CDR3 coding DNA: TGTGCCAGCAGCTTAGTGGGACTGACTAATGAAAAACTGTTTTTT. Its protein product is CASSLVGLTNEKLFF.

This clone showed up just a few times. This chain uses TRBV7-9 with TRBJ1-1; D is unclear. Germline CDR1 SEHNR, CDR2 FQNEAQ (reference sequence). The CDR3 is made up of 14 amino acids. The V end lost 1 base, the J end lost 4 bases, and 10 bases lay between the germline ends. This CDR3 is CASSLETVGTEAFF. Here the CDR3 DNA reads TGTGCCAGCAGCTTAGAAACAGTGGGCACTGAAGCTTTCTTT. The full variable domain, its missing parts supplied by reference TRBV7-9 and TRBJ1-1, is DTGVSQNPRHKITKRGQNVTFRCDPISEHNRLYWYRQTLGQGPEFLTYFQNEAQLEKSRLLSDRFSAERPKGSFSTLEIQRTEQGDSAMYLCASSLETVGTEAFFGQGTRLTVV.

The gene calls are TRBV19 and TRBJ1-2; a possible D gene is TRBD1 (5 bases). Trimming took off 3 bases at V and 8 bases at J, with 19 bases between the two ends. Per germline, CDR1 LNHDA and CDR2 SQIVND (reference sequence). The CDR3 length is 15 residues. The DNA for the CDR3 is TGTGCCAGTAGTATGTTACTTGGGCAGGGAGGAGGCTACACCTTC. Protein: CASSMLLGQGGGYTF. The variable domain in full, with the rest retrieved from reference TRBV19 and TRBJ1-2, is DGGITQSPKYLFRKEGQNVTLSCEQNLNHDAMYWYRQDPGQGLRLIYYSQIVNDFQKGDIAEGYSVSREKKESFPLTVTSAQKNPTAFYLCASSMLLGQGGGYTFGSGTRLTVV.

The V call is TRBV19, the J call TRBJ1-1; 10 nucleotides align to TRBD1. The V gene end was trimmed by 6 bases and the J gene end by 5 bases; junction bases not matched to a gene: 3. The CDR3 is made up of 13 amino acids. Looked up from germline, CDR1 is LNHDA and CDR2 is SQIVND (reference sequence). The CDR3 nucleotides read TGTGCCAGTAGGCCGGGACAGGGGACTGAAGCTTTCTTT. As protein: CASRPGQGTEAFF.